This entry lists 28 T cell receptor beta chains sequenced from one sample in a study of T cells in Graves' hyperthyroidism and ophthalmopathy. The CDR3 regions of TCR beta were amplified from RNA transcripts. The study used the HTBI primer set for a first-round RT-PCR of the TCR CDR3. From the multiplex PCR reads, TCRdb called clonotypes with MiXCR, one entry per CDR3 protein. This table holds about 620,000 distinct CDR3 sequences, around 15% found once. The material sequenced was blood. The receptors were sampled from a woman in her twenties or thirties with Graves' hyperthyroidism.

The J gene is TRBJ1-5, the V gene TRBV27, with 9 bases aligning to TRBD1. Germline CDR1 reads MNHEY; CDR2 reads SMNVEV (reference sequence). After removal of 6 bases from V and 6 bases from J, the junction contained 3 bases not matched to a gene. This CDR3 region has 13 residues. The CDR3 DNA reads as TGTGCCAGCAGCTCGACAGGGGGTCAGCCCCAGCATTTT. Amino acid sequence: CASSSTGGQPQHF.

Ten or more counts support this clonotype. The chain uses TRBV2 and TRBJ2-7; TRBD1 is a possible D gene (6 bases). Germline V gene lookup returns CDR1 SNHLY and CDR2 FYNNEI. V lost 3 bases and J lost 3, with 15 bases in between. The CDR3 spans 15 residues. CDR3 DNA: TGTGCCAGCAGTGACCTGCCAGGGGCAAACTACGAGCAGTACTTC. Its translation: CASSDLPGANYEQYF.

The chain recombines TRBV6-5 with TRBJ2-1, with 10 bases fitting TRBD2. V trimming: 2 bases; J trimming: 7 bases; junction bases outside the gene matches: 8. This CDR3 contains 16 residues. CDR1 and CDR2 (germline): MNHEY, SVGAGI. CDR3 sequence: CASSYGIAGGENEQFF. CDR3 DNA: TGTGCCAGCAGTTACGGTATAGCGGGAGGCGAAAATGAGCAGTTCTTC.

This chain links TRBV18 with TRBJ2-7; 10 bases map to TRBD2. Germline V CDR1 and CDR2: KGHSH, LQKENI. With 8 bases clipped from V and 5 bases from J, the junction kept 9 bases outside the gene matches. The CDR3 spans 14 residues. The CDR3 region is CASPNSGRSHEQYF. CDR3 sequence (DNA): TGTGCCAGCCCTAATAGCGGGAGGAGCCACGAGCAGTACTTC.

CDR3 loop: CATSWGTSGSETQYF. The CDR3 DNA reads as TGTGCCACCAGCTGGGGGACTAGCGGGAGCGAGACCCAGTACTTC. This rearrangement joins TRBV15 to TRBJ2-5; 14 bases are a match to TRBD2. Germline V lookup: CDR1 LNHNV, CDR2 YYDKDF (reference sequence). V dropped 5 bases and J dropped 5; count of bases not matched to a gene: 4. CDR3 length equals 15 residues.

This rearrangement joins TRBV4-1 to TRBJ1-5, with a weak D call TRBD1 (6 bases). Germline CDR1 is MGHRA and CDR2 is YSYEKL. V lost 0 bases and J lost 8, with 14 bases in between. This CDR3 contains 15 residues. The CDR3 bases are TGCGCCAGCAGCCAAGATGGCAGGGGAAGGGAGCCCCAGCATTTT. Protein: CASSQDGRGREPQHF.

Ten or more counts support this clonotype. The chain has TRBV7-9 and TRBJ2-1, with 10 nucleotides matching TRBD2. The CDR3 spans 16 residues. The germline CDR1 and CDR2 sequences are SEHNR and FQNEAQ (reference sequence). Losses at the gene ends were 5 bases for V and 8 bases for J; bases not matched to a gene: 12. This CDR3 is CASSPRGLAGVHEQFF. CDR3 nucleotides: TGTGCCAGCAGCCCAAGGGGGCTAGCGGGAGTCCATGAGCAGTTCTTC.

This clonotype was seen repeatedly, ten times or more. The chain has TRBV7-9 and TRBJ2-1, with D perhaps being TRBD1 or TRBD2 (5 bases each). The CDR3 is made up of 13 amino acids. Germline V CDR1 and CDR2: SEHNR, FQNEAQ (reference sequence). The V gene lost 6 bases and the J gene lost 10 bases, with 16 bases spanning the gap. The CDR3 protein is CASSHEGFWEQFF. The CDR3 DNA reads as TGTGCCAGCAGTCATGAGGGGTTTTGGGAGCAGTTCTTC.

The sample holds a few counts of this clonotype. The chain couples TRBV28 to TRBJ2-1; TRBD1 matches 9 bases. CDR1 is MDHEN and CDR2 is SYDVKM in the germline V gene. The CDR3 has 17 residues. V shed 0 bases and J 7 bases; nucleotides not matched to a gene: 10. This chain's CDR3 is CASSLWGGQGEGNEQFF. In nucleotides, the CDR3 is TGTGCCAGCAGTTTATGGGGGGGACAGGGAGAGGGAAATGAGCAGTTCTTC.

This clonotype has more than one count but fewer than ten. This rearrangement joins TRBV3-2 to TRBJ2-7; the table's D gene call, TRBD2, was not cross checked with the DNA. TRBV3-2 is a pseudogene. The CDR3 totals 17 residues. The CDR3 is CASSQDGQRGLSYEQYF. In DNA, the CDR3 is TGTGCCAGCAGCCAAGATGGTCAACGGGGACTATCCTACGAGCAGTACTTC.

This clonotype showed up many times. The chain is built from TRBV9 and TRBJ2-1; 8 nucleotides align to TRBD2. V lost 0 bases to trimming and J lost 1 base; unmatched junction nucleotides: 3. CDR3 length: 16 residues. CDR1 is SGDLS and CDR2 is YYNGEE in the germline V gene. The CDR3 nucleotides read TGTGCCAGCAGCGTAGATGTAGCGGGATCCTACAATGAGCAGTTCTTC. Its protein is CASSVDVAGSYNEQFF.

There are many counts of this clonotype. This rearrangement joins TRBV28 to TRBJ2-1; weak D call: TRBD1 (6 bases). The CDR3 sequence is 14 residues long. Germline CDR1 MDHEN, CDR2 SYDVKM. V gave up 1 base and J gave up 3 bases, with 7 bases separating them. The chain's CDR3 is CASSLLQGYNEQFF. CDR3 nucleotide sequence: TGTGCCAGCAGTTTATTACAGGGCTACAATGAGCAGTTCTTC.

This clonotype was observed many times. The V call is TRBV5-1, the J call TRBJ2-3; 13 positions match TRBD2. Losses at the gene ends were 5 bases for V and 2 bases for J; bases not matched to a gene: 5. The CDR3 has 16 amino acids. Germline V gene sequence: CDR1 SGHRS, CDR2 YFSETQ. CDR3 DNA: TGCGCCAGCAGTCGGACTAGCGGGAGTCACACAGATACGCAGTATTTT. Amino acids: CASSRTSGSHTDTQYF.

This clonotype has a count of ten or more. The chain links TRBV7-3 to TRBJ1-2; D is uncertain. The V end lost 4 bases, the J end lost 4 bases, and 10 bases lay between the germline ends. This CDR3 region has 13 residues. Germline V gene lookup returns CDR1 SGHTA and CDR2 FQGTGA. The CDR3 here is CASSSDGAYGYTF. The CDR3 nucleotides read TGTGCCAGCAGCTCGGACGGCGCCTATGGCTACACCTTC.

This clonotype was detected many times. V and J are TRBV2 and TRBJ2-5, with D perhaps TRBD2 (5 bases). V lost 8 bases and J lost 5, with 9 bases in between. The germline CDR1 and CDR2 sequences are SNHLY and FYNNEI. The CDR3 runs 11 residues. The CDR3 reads CASLRGETQYF. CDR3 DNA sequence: TGTGCCAGCTTACGAGGGGAGACCCAGTACTTC.

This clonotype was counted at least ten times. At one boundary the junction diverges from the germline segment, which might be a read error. CDR3 residues: CASSEDRGQGQPQHF. The CDR3 DNA reads TGTGCCAGCAGCGAAGACAGGGGGCAGGGTCAGCCCCAGCATTTT. The rearrangement links TRBV2 to TRBJ1-5; 10 positions match TRBD1. CDR1 and CDR2 from the germline V gene are SNHLY and FYNNEI. The CDR3 totals 15 residues. Together with reference TRBV2 and TRBJ1-5, the CDR3 gives the full variable domain: EPEVTQTPSHQVTQMGQEVILRCVPISNHLYFYWYRQILGQKVEFLVSFYNNEISEKSEIFDDQFSVERPDGSNFTLKIRSTKLEDSAMYFCASSEDRGQGQPQHFGDGTRLSIL.

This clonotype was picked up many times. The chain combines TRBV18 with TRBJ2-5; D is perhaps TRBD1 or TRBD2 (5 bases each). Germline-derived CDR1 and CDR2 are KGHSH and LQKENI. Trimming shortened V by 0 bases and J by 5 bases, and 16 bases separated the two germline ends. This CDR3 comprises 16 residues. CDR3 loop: CASSPPGLQGSETQYF. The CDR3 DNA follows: TGTGCCAGCTCACCACCCGGACTTCAGGGTAGCGAGACCCAGTACTTC.

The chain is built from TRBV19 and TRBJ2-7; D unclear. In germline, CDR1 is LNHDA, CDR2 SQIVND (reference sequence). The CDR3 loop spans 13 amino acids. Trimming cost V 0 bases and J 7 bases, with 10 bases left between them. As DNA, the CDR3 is TGTGCCAGTAGTATAGACAGTCCCAGGGAGCAGTACTTC. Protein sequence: CASSIDSPREQYF.

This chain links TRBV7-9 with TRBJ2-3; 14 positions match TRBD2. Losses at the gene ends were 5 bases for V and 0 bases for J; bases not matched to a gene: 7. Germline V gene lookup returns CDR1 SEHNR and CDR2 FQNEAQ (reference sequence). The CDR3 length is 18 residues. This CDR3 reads CASSPGLAGAVSTDTQYF. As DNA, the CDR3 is TGTGCCAGCAGCCCGGGACTAGCGGGAGCTGTTAGCACAGATACGCAGTATTTT. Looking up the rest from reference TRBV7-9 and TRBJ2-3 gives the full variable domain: DTGVSQNPRHKITKRGQNVTFRCDPISEHNRLYWYRQTLGQGPEFLTYFQNEAQLEKSRLLSDRFSAERPKGSFSTLEIQRTEQGDSAMYLCASSPGLAGAVSTDTQYFGPGTRLTVL.

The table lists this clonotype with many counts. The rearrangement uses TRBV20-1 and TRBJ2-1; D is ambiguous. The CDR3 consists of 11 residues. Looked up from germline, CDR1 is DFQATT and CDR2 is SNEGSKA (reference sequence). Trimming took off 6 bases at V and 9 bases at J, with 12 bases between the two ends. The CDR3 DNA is TGCAGTGCAGTCGGGTTCAGTGAGCAGTTCTTC. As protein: CSAVGFSEQFF.

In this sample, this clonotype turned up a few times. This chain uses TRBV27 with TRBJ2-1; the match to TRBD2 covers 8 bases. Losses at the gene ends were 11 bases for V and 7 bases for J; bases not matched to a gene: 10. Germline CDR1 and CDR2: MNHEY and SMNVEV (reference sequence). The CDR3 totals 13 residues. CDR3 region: CAVSGSMGNEQFF. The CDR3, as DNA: TGTGCCGTGAGCGGGAGTATGGGGAATGAGCAGTTCTTC.

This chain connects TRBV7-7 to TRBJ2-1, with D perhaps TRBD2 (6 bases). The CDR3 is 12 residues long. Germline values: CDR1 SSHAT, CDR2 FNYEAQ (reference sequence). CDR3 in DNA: TGTGCTGGCAGCATCTCTAGCGAGGAGCAGTTCTTC. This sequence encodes CAGSISSEEQFF.

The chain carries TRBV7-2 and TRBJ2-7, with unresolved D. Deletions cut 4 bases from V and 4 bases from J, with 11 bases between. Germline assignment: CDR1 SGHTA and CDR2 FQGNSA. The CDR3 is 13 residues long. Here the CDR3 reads CASSSSPTYEQYF. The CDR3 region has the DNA TGTGCCAGCAGCTCGTCTCCTACGTACGAGCAGTACTTC. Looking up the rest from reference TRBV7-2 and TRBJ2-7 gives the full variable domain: GAGVSQSPSNKVTEKGKDVELRCDPISGHTALYWYRQSLGQGLEFLIYFQGNSAPDKSGLPSDRFSAERTGGSVSTLTIQRTQQEDSAVYLCASSSSPTYEQYFGPGTRLTVT.

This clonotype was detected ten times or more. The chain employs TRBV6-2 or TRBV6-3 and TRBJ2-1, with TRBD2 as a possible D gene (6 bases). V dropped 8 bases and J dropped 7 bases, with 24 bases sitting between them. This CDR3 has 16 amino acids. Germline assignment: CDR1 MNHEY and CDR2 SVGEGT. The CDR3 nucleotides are TGTGCCAGCCGGGACTCCGGAGCCTGGGCGCGAAATGAGCAGTTCTTC. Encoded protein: CASRDSGAWARNEQFF.

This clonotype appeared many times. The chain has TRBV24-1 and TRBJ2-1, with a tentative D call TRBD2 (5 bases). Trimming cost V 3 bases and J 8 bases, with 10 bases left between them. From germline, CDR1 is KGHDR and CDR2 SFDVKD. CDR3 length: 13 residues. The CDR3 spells CATSDRTPHEQFF. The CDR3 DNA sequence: TGTGCCACCAGTGATCGGACTCCTCATGAGCAGTTCTTC.

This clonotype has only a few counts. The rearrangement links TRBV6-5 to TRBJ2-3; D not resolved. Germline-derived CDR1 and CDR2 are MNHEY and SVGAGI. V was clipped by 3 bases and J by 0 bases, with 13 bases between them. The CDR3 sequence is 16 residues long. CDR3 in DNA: TGTGCCAGCAGTTATGGTGGATTCTCTAGCACAGATACGCAGTATTTT. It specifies CASSYGGFSSTDTQYF.

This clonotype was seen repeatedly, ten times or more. The CDR3 DNA sequence: TGTGCCAGCAGTTTATCACTAGCGGGTCCGCGAGATACGCAGTATTTT. It yields the protein CASSLSLAGPRDTQYF. The chain links TRBV12-3 or TRBV12-4 to TRBJ2-3; 9 positions agree with TRBD2. V gave up 2 bases and J gave up 5 bases; unmatched junction bases: 8. The CDR3 sequence is 16 residues long.

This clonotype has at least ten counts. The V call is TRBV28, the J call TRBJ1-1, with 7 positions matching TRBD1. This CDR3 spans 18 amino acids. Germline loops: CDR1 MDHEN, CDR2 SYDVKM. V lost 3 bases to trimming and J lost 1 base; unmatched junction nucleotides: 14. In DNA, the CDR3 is TGTGCCAGCAGTTTTATCACCGAGATACAGGGGACGAACACTGAAGCTTTCTTT. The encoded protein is CASSFITEIQGTNTEAFF.